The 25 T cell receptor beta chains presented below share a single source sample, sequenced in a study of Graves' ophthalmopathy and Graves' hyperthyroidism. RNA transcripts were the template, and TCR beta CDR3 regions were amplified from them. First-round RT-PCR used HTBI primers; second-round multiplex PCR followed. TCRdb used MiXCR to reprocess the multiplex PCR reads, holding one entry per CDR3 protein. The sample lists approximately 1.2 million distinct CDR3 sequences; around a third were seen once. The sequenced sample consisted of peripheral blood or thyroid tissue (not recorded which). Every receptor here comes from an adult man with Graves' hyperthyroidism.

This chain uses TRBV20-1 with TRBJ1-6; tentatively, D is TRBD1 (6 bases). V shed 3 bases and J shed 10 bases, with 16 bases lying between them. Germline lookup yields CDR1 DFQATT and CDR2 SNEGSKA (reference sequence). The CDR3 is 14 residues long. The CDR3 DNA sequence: TGCAGTGCTAGGGCGACAGGTTACGACTCACCCCTCCACTTT. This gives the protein CSARATGYDSPLHF.

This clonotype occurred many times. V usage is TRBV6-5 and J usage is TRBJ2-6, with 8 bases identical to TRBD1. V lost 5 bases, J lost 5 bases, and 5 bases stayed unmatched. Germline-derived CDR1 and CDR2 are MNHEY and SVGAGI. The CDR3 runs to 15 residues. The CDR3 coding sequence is TGTGCCAGCAGTACCAGGGACAGGAGGGCCAACGTCCTGACTTTC. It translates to CASSTRDRRANVLTF.

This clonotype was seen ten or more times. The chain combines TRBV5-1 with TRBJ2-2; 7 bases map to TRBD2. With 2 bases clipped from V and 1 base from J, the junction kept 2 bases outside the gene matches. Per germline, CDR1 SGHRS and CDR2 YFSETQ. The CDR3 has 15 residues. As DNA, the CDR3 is TGCGCCAGCAGCTTTAGCGGGCTGAACACCGGGGAGCTGTTTTTT. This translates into CASSFSGLNTGELFF.

The CDR3 region has the DNA TGTGCCAGCAGCCAAATCAGGTCTTCCGGGGCCAACGTCCTGACTTTC. It specifies CASSQIRSSGANVLTF. V is TRBV11-2 and J is TRBJ2-6; unclear D gene. This CDR3 region has 16 residues. CDR1 is SGHAT, CDR2 FQNNGV, per germline. V was cut by 5 bases and J by 4 bases, with 15 bases left in between. Supplemented by reference TRBV11-2 and TRBJ2-6, the full variable domain reads EAGVAQSPRYKIIEKRQSVAFWCNPISGHATLYWYQQILGQGPKLLIQFQNNGVVDDSQLPKDRFSAERLKGVDSTLKIQPAKLEDSAVYLCASSQIRSSGANVLTFGAGSRLTVL.

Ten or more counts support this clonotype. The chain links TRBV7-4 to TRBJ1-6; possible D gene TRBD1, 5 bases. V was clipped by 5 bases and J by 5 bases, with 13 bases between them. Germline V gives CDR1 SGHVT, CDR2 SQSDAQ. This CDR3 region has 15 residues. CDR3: CASSQDTLNNSPLHF. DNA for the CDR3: TGTGCCAGCAGCCAGGACACTCTCAATAATTCACCCCTCCACTTT.

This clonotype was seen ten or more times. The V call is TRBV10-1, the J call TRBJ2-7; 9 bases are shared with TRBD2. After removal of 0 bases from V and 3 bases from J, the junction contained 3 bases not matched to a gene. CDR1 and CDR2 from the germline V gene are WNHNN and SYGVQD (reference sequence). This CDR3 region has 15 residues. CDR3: CASSESASGDYEQYF. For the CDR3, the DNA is TGCGCCAGCAGTGAGTCTGCTAGCGGGGACTACGAGCAGTACTTC.

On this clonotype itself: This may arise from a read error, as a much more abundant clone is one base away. The CDR3 bases are TGTGCCATCAGTGGCCCGAGACAGGGGACCTACGAGCAGCACTTC. Amino acid sequence: CAISGPRQGTYEQHF. This sequence joins TRBV10-3 and TRBJ2-7; 8 bases agree with TRBD1. Germline values: CDR1 ENHRY, CDR2 SYGVKD. The CDR3 is 15 amino acids.

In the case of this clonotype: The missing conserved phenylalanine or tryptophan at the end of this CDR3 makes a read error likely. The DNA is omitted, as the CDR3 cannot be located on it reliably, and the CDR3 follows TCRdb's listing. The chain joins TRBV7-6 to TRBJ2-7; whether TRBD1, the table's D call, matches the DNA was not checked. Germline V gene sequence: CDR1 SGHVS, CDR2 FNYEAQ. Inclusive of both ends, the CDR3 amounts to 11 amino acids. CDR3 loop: CASSFPEDRAY.

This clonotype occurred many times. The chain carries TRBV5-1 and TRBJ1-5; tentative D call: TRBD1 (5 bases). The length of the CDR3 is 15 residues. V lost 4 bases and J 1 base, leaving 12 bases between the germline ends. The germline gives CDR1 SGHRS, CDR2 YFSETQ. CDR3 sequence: CASSPGASSNQPQHF. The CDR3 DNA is TGCGCCAGCAGCCCTGGGGCGTCGAGCAATCAGCCCCAGCATTTT.

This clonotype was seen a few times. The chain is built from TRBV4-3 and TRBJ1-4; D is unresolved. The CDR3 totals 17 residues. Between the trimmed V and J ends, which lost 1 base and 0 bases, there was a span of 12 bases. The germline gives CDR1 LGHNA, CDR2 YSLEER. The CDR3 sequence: CASSQAPLPATNEKLFF. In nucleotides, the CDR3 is TGCGCCAGCAGCCAAGCCCCGTTACCAGCAACTAATGAAAAACTGTTTTTT.

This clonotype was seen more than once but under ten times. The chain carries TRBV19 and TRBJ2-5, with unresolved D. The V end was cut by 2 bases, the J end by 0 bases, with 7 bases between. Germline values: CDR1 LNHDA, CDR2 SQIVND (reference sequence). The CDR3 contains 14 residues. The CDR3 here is CASSIRADQETQYF. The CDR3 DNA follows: TGTGCCAGTAGTATAAGGGCCGACCAAGAGACCCAGTACTTC.

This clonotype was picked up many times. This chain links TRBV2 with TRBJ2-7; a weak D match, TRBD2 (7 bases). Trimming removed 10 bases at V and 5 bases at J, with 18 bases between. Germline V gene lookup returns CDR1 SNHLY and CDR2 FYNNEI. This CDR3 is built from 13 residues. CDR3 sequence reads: CAILTRGGHEQYF. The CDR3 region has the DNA TGTGCCATTCTGACTAGGGGGGGCCACGAGCAGTACTTC.

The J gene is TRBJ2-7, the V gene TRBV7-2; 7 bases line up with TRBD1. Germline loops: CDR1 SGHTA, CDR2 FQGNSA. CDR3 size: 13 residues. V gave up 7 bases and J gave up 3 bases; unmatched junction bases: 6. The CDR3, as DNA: TGTGCCAGCACCGGGACAGTGAACTACGAGCAGTACTTC. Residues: CASTGTVNYEQYF.

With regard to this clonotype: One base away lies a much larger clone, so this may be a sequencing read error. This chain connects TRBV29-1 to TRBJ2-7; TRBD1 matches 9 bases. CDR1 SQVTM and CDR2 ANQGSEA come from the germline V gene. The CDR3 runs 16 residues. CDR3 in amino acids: CSALPPYRDRADEQYF. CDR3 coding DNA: TGCAGTGCCCTACCACCATACCGGGACAGGGCGGACGAGCAGTACTTC.

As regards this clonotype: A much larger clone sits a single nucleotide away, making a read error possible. The CDR3 spells CSAGANEKLFF. As DNA, the CDR3 is TGCAGTGCTGGAGCCAATGAAAAACTGTTTTTT. J is TRBJ1-4 and V is TRBV20-1; D unresolved. The ends were cut back, 5 bases at V and 5 bases at J, with 6 bases in the middle. CDR3 length: 11 amino acids. Germline loops: CDR1 DFQATT, CDR2 SNEGSKA (reference sequence).

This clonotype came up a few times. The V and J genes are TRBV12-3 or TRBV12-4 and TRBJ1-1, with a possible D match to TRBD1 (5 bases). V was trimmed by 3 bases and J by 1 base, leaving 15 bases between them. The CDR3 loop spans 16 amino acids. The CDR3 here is CASSLGRGVENTEAFF. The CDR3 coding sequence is TGTGCCAGCAGTTTGGGCCGGGGGGTAGAGAACACTGAAGCTTTCTTT.

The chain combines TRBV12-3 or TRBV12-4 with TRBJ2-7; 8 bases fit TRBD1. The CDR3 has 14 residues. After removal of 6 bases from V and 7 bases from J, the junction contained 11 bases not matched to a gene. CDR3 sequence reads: CASSRPGQVGEQYF. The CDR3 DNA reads TGTGCCAGCAGCAGACCGGGACAGGTAGGGGAGCAGTACTTC.

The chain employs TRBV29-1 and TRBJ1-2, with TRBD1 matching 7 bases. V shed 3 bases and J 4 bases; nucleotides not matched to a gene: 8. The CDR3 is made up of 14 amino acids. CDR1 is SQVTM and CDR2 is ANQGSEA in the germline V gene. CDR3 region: CSVEGHRDSYGYTF. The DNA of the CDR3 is TGCAGCGTTGAGGGACACAGGGACAGCTATGGCTACACCTTC. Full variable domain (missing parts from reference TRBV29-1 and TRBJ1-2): SAVISQKPSRDICQRGTSLTIQCQVDSQVTMMFWYRQQPGQSLTLIATANQGSEATYESGFVIDKFPISRPNLTFSTLTVSNMSPEDSSIYLCSVEGHRDSYGYTFGSGTRLTVV.

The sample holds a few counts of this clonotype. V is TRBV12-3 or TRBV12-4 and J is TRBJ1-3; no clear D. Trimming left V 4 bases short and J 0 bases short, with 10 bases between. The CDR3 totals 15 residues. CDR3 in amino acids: CASSSTRHSGNTIYF. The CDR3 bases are TGTGCCAGCAGTTCGACCCGGCACTCTGGAAACACCATATATTTT.

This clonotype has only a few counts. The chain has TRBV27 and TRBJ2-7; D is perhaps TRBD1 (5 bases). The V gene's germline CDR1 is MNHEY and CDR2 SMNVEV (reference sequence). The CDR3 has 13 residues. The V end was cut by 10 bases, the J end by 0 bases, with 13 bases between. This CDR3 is CATAKTVSYEQYF. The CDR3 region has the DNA TGTGCCACCGCTAAGACAGTCTCCTACGAGCAGTACTTC.

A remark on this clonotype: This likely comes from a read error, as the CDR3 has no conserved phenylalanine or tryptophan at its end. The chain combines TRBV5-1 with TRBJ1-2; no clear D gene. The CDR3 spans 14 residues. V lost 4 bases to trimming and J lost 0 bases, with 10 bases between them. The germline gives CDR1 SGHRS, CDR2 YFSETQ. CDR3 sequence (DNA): TGCGCCAGCAGCCATGGCCAAACTAACTATGGCTACACCCTC. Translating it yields CASSHGQTNYGYTL.

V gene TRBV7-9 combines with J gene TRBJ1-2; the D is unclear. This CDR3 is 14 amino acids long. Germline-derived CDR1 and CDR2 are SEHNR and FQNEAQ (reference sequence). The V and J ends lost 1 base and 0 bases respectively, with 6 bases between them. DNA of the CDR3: TGTGCCAGCAGCTTAGGCTTTCCTAACTATGGCTACACCTTC. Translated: CASSLGFPNYGYTF. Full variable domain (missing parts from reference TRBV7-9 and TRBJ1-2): DTGVSQNPRHKITKRGQNVTFRCDPISEHNRLYWYRQTLGQGPEFLTYFQNEAQLEKSRLLSDRFSAERPKGSFSTLEIQRTEQGDSAMYLCASSLGFPNYGYTFGSGTRLTVV.

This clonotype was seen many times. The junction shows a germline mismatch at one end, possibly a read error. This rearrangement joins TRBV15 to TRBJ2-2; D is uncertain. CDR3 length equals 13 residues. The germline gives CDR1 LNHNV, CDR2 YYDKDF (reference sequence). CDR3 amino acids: CATRRENTGELFF. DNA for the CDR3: TGTGCCACCAGAAGAGAAAATACCGGGGAGCTGTTTTTT.

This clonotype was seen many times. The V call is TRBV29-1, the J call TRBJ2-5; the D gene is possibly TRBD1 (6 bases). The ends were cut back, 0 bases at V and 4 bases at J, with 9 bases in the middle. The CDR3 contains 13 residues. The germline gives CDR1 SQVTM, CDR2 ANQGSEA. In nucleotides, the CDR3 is TGCAGCGTTGAAGATAGCAGGGGAGAGACCCAGTACTTC. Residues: CSVEDSRGETQYF.

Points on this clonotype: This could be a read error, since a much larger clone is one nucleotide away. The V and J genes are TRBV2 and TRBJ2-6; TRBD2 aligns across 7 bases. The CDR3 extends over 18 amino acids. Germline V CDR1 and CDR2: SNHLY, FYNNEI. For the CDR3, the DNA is TGTGCCATCTCGTCCTGGCTAGCGGCCCGCTCTGGGGCCAACGTCCTGATTTTC. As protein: CAISSWLAARSGANVLIF. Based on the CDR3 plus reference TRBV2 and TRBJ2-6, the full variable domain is EPEVTQTPSHQVTQMGQEVILRCVPISNHLYFYWYRQILGQKVEFLVSFYNNEISEKSEIFDDQFSVERPDGSNFTLKIRSTKLEDSAMYFCAISSWLAARSGANVLIFGAGSRLTVL.